The clone carrying this T cell receptor (beta chain) has at least ten counts. Both iRepertoire HTBI primers and Arm-PCR of CDR3 regions were used to build the TCR beta libraries. Via MiXCR, TCRdb re-called the multiplex PCR reads, giving one row per CDR3 protein. Of roughly 500,000 distinct CDR3 sequences in the sample, approximately 13% were seen once. The record originates from a study of regulatory T cells in long-lasting Graves disease. Documented time point: newly diagnosed GD, antithyroid drugs for less than 3 months. The authors made the TCR library using RNA they extracted from PBMCs. CDR1 and CDR2 (germline): KGHSH, LQKENI. The CDR3 covers 13 residues. Trimming shortened V by 6 bases and J by 2 bases, and 9 bases separated the two germline ends. These data were also filed under a second study, of T cells in Graves' hyperthyroidism and ophthalmopathy.

The sequence was collected from a young man with Graves disease. This chain connects TRBV18 to TRBJ2-3; D may correspond to TRBD1 or TRBD2 (5 bases each). The sample here was peripheral blood mononuclear cells (PBMCs), taken at new diagnosis, from a patient treated with antithyroid drugs. CDR3 DNA: TGTGCCAGCTCTCGGGGCGACACAGATACGCAGTATTTT. It codes for CASSRGDTDTQYF.